This note documents a single T cell receptor beta chain sequence. These data are taken from a study of blood T cell repertoires in COVID-19. Study background: Specimens from acute and convalescent COVID-19 originated in the United States, Italy and Spain. T cells, B-cell-depleted T cells, or PBMCs provided the cDNA or gDNA that served as material.

This CDR3 has 19 residues. The trim removed 3 bases at V and 6 bases at J, leaving 17 bases unmatched. The germline V gene encodes CDR1 ENHRY and CDR2 SYGVKD. As processed by the authors: Amplification with reference gene primers provided the estimates of nucleated cell counts. Libraries were prepared by immunoSEQ multiplex PCR; TCRdb keeps only in-frame clonotypes and omits some of them. V, J and clone size were drawn from that table, and D and trimming were deduced from the DNA. Of 150,000 to 200,000 clones in the sample, almost 80% were seen once. The receptor comes from a man in his fifties or sixties with active or convalescent COVID-19. Sequencing was performed on peripheral blood. The chain couples TRBV10-3 to TRBJ2-3, with 11 bases that match TRBD1. The CDR3 coding sequence is TGTGCCATCAGTGATCCCCGGACAGGGGGCGGGAGAGGGATCGATACGCAGTATTTT. It translates to CAISDPRTGGGRGIDTQYF.